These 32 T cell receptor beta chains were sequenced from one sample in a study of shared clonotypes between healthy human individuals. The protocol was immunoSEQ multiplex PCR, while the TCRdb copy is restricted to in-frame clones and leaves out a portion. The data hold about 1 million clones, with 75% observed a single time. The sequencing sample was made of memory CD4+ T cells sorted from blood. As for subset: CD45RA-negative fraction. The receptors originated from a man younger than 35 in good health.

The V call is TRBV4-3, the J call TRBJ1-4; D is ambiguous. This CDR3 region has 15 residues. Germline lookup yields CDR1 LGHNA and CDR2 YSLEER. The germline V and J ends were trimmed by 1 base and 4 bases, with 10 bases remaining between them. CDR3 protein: CASSQGQRDNEKLFF. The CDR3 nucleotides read TGCGCCAGCAGCCAAGGGCAAAGGGATAATGAAAAACTGTTTTTT.

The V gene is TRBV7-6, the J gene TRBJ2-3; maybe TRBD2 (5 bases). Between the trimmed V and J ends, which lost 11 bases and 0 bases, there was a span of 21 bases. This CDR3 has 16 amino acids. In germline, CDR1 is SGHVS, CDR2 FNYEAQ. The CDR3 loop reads CAGETRSGRSTDTQYF. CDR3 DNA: TGTGCCGGGGAGACTCGATCCGGACGCAGCACAGATACGCAGTATTTT.

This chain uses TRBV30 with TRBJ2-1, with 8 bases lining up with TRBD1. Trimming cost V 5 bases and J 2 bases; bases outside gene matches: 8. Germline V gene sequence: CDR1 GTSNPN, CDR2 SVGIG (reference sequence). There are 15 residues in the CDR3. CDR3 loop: CAWYDPGGPYNEQFF. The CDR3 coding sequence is TGTGCCTGGTACGACCCAGGGGGCCCCTACAATGAGCAGTTCTTC.

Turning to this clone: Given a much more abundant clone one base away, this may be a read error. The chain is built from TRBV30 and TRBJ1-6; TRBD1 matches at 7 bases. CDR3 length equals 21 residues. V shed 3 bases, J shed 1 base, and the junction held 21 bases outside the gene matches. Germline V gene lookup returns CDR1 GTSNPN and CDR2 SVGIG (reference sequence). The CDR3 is CAWRRDKPGQMGLSYNSPLHF. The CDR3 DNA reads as TGTGCCTGGAGAAGAGACAAACCGGGACAGATGGGCTTGTCCTATAATTCACCCCTCCACTTT.

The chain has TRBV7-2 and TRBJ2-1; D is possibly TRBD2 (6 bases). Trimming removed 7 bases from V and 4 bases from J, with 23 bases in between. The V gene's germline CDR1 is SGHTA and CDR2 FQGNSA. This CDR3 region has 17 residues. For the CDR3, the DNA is TGTGCCAGCACCCTTACCTTGGGACTTTCCGCGTACAATGAGCAGTTCTTC. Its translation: CASTLTLGLSAYNEQFF.

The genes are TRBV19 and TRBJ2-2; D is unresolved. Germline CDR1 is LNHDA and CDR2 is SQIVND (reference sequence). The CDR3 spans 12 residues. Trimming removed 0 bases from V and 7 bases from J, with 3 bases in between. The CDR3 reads CASSIDNGELFF. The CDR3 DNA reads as TGTGCCAGTAGTATAGATAACGGGGAGCTGTTTTTT.

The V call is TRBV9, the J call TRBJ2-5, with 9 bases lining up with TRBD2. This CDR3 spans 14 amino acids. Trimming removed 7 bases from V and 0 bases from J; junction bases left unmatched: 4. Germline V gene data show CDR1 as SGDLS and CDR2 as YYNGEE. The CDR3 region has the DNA TGTGCCAGCGCGACTAGCGGAAACCAAGAGACCCAGTACTTC. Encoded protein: CASATSGNQETQYF.

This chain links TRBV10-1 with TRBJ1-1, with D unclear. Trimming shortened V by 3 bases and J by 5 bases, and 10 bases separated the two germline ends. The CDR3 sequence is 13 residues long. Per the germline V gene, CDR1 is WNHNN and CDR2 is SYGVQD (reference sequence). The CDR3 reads CASSELRDTEAFF. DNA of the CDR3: TGCGCCAGCAGTGAATTGCGGGATACTGAAGCTTTCTTT.

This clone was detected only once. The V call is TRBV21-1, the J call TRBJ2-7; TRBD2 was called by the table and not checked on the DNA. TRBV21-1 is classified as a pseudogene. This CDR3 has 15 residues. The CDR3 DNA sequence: TGTGCCAGCAGCCCTAGAACCGGGACTACCTCCCCGCAGTACTTC. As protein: CASSPRTGTTSPQYF.

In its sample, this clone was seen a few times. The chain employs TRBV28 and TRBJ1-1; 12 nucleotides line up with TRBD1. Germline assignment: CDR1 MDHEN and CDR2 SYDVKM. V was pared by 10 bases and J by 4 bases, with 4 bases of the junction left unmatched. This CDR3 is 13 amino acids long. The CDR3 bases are TGTGCCACCGGGACAGGGGGCCCCACTGAAGCTTTCTTT. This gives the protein CATGTGGPTEAFF.

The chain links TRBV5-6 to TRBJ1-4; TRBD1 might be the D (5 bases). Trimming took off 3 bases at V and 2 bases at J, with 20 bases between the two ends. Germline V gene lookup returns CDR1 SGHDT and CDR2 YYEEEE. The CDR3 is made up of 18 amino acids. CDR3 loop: CASSSLRRGRGTNEKLFF. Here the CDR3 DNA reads TGTGCCAGCAGCTCCCTCCGGCGGGGAAGGGGCACTAATGAAAAACTGTTTTTT.

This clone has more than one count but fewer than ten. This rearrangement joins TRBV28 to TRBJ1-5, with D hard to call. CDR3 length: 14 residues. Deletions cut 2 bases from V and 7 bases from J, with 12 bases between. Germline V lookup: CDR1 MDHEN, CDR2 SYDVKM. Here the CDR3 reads CASSLIPGSQPQHF. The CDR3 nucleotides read TGTGCCAGCAGTTTAATCCCGGGCAGCCAGCCCCAGCATTTT.

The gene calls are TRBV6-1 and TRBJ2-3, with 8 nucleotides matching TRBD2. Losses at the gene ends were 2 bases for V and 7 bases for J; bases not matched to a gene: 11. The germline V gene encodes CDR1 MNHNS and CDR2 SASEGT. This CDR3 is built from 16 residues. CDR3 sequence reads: CASSENPAGGRNTQYF. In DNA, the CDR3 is TGTGCCAGCAGTGAAAACCCCGCGGGGGGACGAAATACGCAGTATTTT.

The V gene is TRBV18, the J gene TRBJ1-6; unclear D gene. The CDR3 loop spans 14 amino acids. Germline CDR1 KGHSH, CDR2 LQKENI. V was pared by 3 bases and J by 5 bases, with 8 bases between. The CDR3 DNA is TGTGCCAGCTCACCCAACGGGAATAATTCACCCCTCCACTTT. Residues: CASSPNGNNSPLHF.

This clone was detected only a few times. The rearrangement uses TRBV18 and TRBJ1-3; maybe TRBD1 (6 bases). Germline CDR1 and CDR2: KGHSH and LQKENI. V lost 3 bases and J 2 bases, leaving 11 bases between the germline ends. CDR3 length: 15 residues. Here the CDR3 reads CASSPSGGPGNTIYF. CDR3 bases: TGTGCCAGCTCACCGTCTGGGGGGCCTGGAAACACCATATATTTT. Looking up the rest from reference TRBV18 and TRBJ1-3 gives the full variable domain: NAGVMQNPRHLVRRRGQEARLRCSPMKGHSHVYWYRQLPEEGLKFMVYLQKENIIDESGMPKERFSAEFPKEGPSILRIQQVVRGDSAAYFCASSPSGGPGNTIYFGEGSWLTVV.

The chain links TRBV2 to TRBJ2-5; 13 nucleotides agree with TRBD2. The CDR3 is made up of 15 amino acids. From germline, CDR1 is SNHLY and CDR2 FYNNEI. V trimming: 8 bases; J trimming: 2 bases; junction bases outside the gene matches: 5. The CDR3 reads CASERTSGGQETQYF. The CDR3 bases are TGTGCCAGCGAACGGACTAGCGGGGGACAAGAGACCCAGTACTTC.

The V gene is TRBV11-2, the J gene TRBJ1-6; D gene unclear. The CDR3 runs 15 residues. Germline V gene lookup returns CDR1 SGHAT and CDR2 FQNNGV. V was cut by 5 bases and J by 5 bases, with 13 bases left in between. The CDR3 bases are TGTGCCAGCAGCGTGGAACAGCTTAATAATTCACCCCTCCACTTT. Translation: CASSVEQLNNSPLHF.

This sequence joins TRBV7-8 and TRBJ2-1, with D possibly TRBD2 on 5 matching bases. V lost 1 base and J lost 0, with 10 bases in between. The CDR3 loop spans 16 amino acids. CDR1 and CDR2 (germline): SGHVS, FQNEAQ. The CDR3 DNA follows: TGTGCCAGCAGCTTAGGACTACTTAGCTCCTACAATGAGCAGTTCTTC. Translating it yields CASSLGLLSSYNEQFF.

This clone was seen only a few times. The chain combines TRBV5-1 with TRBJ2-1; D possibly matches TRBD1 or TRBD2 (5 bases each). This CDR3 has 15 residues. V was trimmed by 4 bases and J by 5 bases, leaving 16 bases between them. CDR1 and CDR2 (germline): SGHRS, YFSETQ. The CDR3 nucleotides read TGCGCCAGCAGCAATACCGGGACGATGGACAATGAGCAGTTCTTC. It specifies CASSNTGTMDNEQFF.

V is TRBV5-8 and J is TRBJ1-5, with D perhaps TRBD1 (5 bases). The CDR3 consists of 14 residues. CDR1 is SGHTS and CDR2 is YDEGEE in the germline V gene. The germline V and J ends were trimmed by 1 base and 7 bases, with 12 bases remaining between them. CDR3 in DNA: TGTGCCAGCAGCTTGTTGCCAGGGCAGCAGCCCCAGCATTTT. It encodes CASSLLPGQQPQHF.

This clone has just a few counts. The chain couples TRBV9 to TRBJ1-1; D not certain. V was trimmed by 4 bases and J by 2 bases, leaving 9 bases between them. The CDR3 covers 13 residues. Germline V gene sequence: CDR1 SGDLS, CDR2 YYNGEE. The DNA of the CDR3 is TGTGCCAGCAGCATAGGGTTAAACACTGAAGCTTTCTTT. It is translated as CASSIGLNTEAFF.

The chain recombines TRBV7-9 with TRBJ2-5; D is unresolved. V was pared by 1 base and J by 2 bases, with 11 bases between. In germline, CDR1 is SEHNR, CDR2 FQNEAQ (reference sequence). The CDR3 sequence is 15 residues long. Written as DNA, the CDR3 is TGTGCCAGCAGCTTAGTATTGGCAGGACAAGAGACCCAGTACTTC. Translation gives CASSLVLAGQETQYF.

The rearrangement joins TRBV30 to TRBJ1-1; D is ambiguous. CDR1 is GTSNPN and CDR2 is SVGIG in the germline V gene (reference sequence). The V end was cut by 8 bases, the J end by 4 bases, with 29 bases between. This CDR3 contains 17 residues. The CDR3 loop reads CAVPLTQTDPLVTEAFF. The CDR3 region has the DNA TGTGCCGTCCCTTTAACACAGACGGACCCTCTCGTCACTGAAGCTTTCTTT.

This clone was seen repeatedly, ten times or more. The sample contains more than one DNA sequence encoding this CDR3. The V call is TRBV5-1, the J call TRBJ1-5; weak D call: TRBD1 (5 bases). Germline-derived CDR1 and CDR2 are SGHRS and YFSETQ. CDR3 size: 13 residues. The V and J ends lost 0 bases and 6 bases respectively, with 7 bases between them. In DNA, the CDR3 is TGCGCCAGCAGCTTGGAGGGGACTCAGCCCCAGCATTTT. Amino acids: CASSLEGTQPQHF.

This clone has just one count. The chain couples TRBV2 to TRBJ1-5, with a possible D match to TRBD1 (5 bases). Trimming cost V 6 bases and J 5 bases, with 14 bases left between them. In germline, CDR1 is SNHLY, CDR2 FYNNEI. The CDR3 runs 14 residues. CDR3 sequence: CASSRDGRYQPQHF. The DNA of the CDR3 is TGTGCCAGCAGCCGGGACGGGCGTTATCAGCCCCAGCATTTT.

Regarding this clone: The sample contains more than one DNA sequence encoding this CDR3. DNA for the CDR3: TGCAGCGTTGGACCGAGTTCTGGGGCCAACGTCCTGACTTTC. Protein product: CSVGPSSGANVLTF. The chain joins TRBV29-1 to TRBJ2-6, with D unclear. Trimming removed 4 bases from V and 1 base from J, with 8 bases in between. CDR3 length equals 14 residues. In germline, CDR1 is SQVTM, CDR2 ANQGSEA. The full variable domain, rest sourced from reference TRBV29-1 and TRBJ2-6, is SAVISQKPSRDICQRGTSLTIQCQVDSQVTMMFWYRQQPGQSLTLIATANQGSEATYESGFVIDKFPISRPNLTFSTLTVSNMSPEDSSIYLCSVGPSSGANVLTFGAGSRLTVL.

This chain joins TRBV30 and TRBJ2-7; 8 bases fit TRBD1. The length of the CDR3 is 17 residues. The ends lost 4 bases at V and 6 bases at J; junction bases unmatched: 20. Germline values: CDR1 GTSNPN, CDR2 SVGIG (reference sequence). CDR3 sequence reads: CAWKPSRFKTGEFEQYF. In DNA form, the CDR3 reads TGTGCCTGGAAACCGAGCCGCTTTAAGACAGGGGAGTTCGAGCAGTACTTC.

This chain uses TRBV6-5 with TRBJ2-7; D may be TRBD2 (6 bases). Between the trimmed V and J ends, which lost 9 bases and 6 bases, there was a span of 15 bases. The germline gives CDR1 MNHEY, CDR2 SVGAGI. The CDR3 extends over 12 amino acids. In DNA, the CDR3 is TGTGCCAGTGGGACTTCCGTACGCGAGCAGTACTTC. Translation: CASGTSVREQYF.

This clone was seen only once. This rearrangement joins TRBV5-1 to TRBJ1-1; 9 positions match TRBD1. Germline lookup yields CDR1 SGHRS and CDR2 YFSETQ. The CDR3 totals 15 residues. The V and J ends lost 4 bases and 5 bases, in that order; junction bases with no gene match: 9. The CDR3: CASSAAGTGRTEAFF. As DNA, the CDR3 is TGCGCCAGCAGCGCGGCCGGGACAGGGCGGACTGAAGCTTTCTTT.

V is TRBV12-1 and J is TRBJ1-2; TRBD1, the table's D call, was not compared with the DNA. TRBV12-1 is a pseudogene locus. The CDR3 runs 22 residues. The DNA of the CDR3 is TGTGCCAGCAGCTTTGGCTGGGGGCAGGGAAAGCCCTCCGGTAAAACTAACTATGGCTACACCTTC. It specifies CASSFGWGQGKPSGKTNYGYTF.

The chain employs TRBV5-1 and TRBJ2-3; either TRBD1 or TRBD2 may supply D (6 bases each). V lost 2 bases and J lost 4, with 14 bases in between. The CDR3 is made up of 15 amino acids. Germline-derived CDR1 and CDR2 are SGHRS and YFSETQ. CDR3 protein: CASSLGGSQADTQYF. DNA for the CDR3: TGCGCCAGCAGCTTAGGGGGGAGTCAGGCAGATACGCAGTATTTT.

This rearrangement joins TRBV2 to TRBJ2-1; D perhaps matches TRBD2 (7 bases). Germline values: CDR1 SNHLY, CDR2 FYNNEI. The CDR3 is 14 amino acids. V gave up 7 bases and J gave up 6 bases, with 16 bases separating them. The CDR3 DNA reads TGTGCCAGCACTATTTGGGGAGGGGGCAATGAGCAGTTCTTC. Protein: CASTIWGGGNEQFF.